This TCR beta chain originates from a study of PD-L1 blockade in urothelial cancer. For the study at large: Study patients had been treated with 0 to 3 previous chemotherapy regimens. Timepoints chosen for blood analysis were 3 weeks (second dose) and 6 weeks after treatment start. The median number of T cells present in blood samples was roughly 130,000.

Time point described: peripheral blood 6 weeks after treatment start. General study findings and limits: Improved survival was predicted by pretreatment blood TCR clonality below the median.

The repertoire was sequenced with immunoSEQ multiplex PCR; TCRdb's copy has only in-frame clones and lacks some. The sample carries 25,000 to 35,000 clones, around four fifths recorded once. Worth noting for this clone: What it binds is unknown.

Trimming at V came to 2 bases and at J to 5 bases, leaving 11 bases not matched to a gene. The length of the CDR3 is 17 residues. CDR1 is LGHNA and CDR2 is YSLEER in the germline V gene. The TCR comes from a man between 65 and 80 years old with urothelial cancer. This material consisted of PBMCs, taken around atezolizumab (anti-PD-L1) treatment. The chain carries TRBV4-3 and TRBJ2-2, with 7 nucleotides matching TRBD2. In DNA, the CDR3 is TGCGCCAGCAGCCAATCCCTAGCGGCCGGAAGAACCGGGGAGCTGTTTTTT. This sequence encodes CASSQSLAAGRTGELFF.